This TCR beta chain originates from a study of T cells after yellow fever vaccination. General study points: The study noted that FACS-sorted repertoires could contain abundant clonotypes contaminating from the bulk population.

This clonotype was observed many times. The target antigen is unknown. Trimming removed 0 bases from V and 1 base from J, with 10 bases in between. CDR1 is SGHKS and CDR2 is YYEKEE in the germline V gene (reference sequence). This CDR3 has 15 amino acids. TCR cDNA, made by 5'RACE template switching, carried an added universal primer site and UMIs. TCRdb reprocessed the 5' RACE reads with MiXCR, giving one entry per CDR3 protein. The top ten clones hold around 16% of a sample with approximately 580,000 distinct CDR3 sequences, 17% of them seen once. V and J are TRBV5-5 and TRBJ1-1; maybe TRBD1 (5 bases). The receptor's source is a man younger than 35 who received the YFV17D yellow fever vaccine. The sequencing used PBMCs, collected 4 to 5 days after the first yellow fever vaccination. The CDR3 region has the DNA TGTGCCAGCAGCTTGGCTTGGCAGGGGAACACTGAAGCTTTCTTT. It yields the protein CASSLAWQGNTEAFF.